These 25 T cell receptor beta chains came from one sample sequenced in a study of blood T cells in healthy people across ages. Using a J-beta primer mix together with a sample-barcoded 5' primer, a second PCR was run for about 6 to 11 cycles. TCRdb reprocessed the 5' RACE reads via MiXCR and lists one record per CDR3 protein. The sample lists around 990,000 distinct CDR3 sequences; roughly a quarter were seen once. The same sample was also used in a study of T cells of mothers and their children.

The sample was blood. The receptors stem from a girl aged 2 to 10 in good health.

The chain links TRBV5-1 to TRBJ2-7; TRBD1 agrees at 10 bases. Germline CDR1 SGHRS, CDR2 YFSETQ. J lost 5 bases, V lost 3 bases, and 5 bases had no gene match. This CDR3 comprises 14 residues. This CDR3 is CASSSTGGADEQYF. The CDR3 DNA sequence: TGCGCCAGCAGCTCGACAGGGGGCGCGGACGAGCAGTACTTC. Full variable domain (rest looked up from reference TRBV5-1 and TRBJ2-7): KAGVTQTPRYLIKTRGQQVTLSCSPISGHRSVSWYQQTPGQGLQFLFEYFSETQRNKGNFPGRFSGRQFSNSRSEMNVSTLELGDSALYLCASSSTGGADEQYFGPGTRLTVT.

The V gene is TRBV4-1, the J gene TRBJ2-1, with D possibly matching TRBD2 (5 bases). V lost 4 bases, J lost 3 bases, and 16 bases lay in between. CDR1 is MGHRA, CDR2 YSYEKL, per germline. The CDR3 is 16 amino acids. CDR3 region: CASSLSLANVYNEQFF. In DNA form, the CDR3 reads TGCGCCAGCAGCCTGTCCCTAGCAAATGTCTACAATGAGCAGTTCTTC.

The chain links TRBV12-3 or TRBV12-4 to TRBJ1-4; D ambiguous. Trimming shortened V by 8 bases and J by 2 bases, and 18 bases separated the two germline ends. The length of the CDR3 is 16 residues. The CDR3 DNA sequence: TGTGCCAGCCGAAACCCCTCGGGGAAGACTAATGAAAAACTGTTTTTT. Its protein product is CASRNPSGKTNEKLFF.

J is TRBJ2-5 and V is TRBV6-5, with 8 bases identical to TRBD2. Germline CDR1 reads MNHEY; CDR2 reads SVGAGI. V trimming: 7 bases; J trimming: 3 bases; junction bases outside the gene matches: 7. The CDR3 is 14 amino acids. CDR3 in amino acids: CASKRGGRKETQYF. DNA for the CDR3: TGTGCCAGCAAACGCGGGGGGCGCAAAGAGACCCAGTACTTC.

This clonotype was seen only a few times. This sequence joins TRBV24-1 and TRBJ2-5, with 7 bases matching TRBD2. This CDR3 has 13 amino acids. CDR1 is KGHDR and CDR2 is SFDVKD in the germline V gene. The V segment lost 7 bases and the J segment 1 base; nucleotides outside the gene matches: 2. The CDR3 spells CATSLAAQETQYF. The DNA of the CDR3 is TGTGCCACCAGCCTAGCGGCCCAAGAGACCCAGTACTTC.

This clonotype was seen many times. The chain employs TRBV2 and TRBJ2-7; D assignment may be TRBD1 or TRBD2 (5 bases each). The length of the CDR3 is 13 residues. Germline CDR1 and CDR2: SNHLY and FYNNEI. Trimming pared 6 bases from V and 1 base from J, leaving 10 bases between. The CDR3 coding sequence is TGTGCCAGCAGGTCGGGACGTTCCTACGAGCAGTACTTC. This sequence encodes CASRSGRSYEQYF.

This chain uses TRBV12-3 or TRBV12-4 with TRBJ2-7; TRBD1 might be the D (6 bases). The CDR3 is made up of 15 amino acids. Between the trimmed V and J ends, which lost 4 bases and 5 bases, there was a span of 18 bases. CDR3 region: CASSSSTGLRNEQYF. In nucleotides, the CDR3 is TGTGCCAGCAGTTCAAGCACAGGGTTGAGGAACGAGCAGTACTTC.

This chain joins TRBV4-1 and TRBJ2-7, with D possibly matching TRBD1 (5 bases). Germline loops: CDR1 MGHRA, CDR2 YSYEKL. The CDR3 runs to 16 residues. With 0 bases removed from V and 0 bases from J, the gap between germline ends came to 12 bases. For the CDR3, the DNA is TGCGCCAGCAGCCAAGATGGATGGCAGGGCTCCTACGAGCAGTACTTC. It translates to CASSQDGWQGSYEQYF.

This clonotype was found a few times. V usage is TRBV7-8 and J usage is TRBJ2-7; a weak D match, TRBD2 (5 bases). The germline CDR1 and CDR2 sequences are SGHVS and FQNEAQ. The CDR3 covers 15 residues. Between the trimmed V and J ends, which lost 1 base and 5 bases, there was a span of 15 bases. CDR3 protein: CASSLGRGPVNEQYF. CDR3 in DNA: TGTGCCAGCAGCTTAGGAAGAGGGCCAGTCAACGAGCAGTACTTC.

The rearrangement uses TRBV7-8 and TRBJ2-5, with D perhaps TRBD1 (5 bases). The end of the DNA is better explained by TRBJ2-7, so the J call may be wrong. Germline V gene data show CDR1 as SGHVS and CDR2 as FQNEAQ. The CDR3 sequence is 14 residues long. DNA of the CDR3: TGTGCCAGCAGCAGAGGACACTTTTCCTACGAGCAGTACTTC. It yields the protein CASSRGHFSYEQYF.

This clonotype showed up just once. This rearrangement joins TRBV29-1 to TRBJ2-3; 8 bases are a match to TRBD2. This CDR3 is built from 14 residues. V was clipped by 6 bases and J by 6 bases; unmatched bases: 11. Germline V CDR1 and CDR2: SQVTM, ANQGSEA. CDR3 nucleotide sequence: TGCAGCGTCAACGGGAGGGGTCCCTCCGATACGCAGTATTTT. The encoded protein is CSVNGRGPSDTQYF.

V usage is TRBV3-1 and J usage is TRBJ1-2; no clear D. V was clipped by 4 bases and J by 2 bases, with 8 bases between them. The CDR3 extends over 13 amino acids. Germline V gene data show CDR1 as LGHDT and CDR2 as YNNKEL (reference sequence). The CDR3: CASSPVANYGYTF. The CDR3 DNA sequence: TGTGCCAGCAGCCCGGTCGCCAACTATGGCTACACCTTC.

As regards this clonotype: Germline is not matched at one junction end, which may reflect a read error. This rearrangement joins TRBV27 to TRBJ1-5, with TRBD1 identical over 9 bases. The CDR3 length is 15 residues. Germline V lookup: CDR1 MNHEY, CDR2 SMNVEV (reference sequence). This CDR3 reads CASAPTGGSNQSQHF. The CDR3 region has the DNA TGTGCCAGCGCGCCGACAGGGGGGAGCAATCAGTCCCAGCATTTT.

This chain connects TRBV5-1 to TRBJ2-5; no clear D gene. The DNA end favors TRBJ2-7, so the J call may be wrong. The CDR3 is 13 amino acids. Germline CDR1 SGHRS, CDR2 YFSETQ. The CDR3 coding sequence is TGCGCCAGCACAGTGGGCGACCTCTACGAGCAGTACTTC. Protein: CASTVGDLYEQYF.

This clonotype was seen a handful of times. The rearrangement uses TRBV27 and TRBJ2-1; D gene unclear. The germline V gene has CDR1 MNHEY and CDR2 SMNVEV (reference sequence). V was trimmed by 6 bases and J by 9 bases, leaving 15 bases between them. The CDR3 spans 13 residues. The chain's CDR3 is CASSTRLVSEQFF. Written as DNA, the CDR3 is TGTGCCAGCAGCACACGACTGGTTAGTGAGCAGTTCTTC.

This clonotype was observed a few times. This rearrangement joins TRBV7-9 to TRBJ1-1; no definite D call. Germline CDR1 SEHNR, CDR2 FQNEAQ (reference sequence). Trimming left V 5 bases short and J 1 base short, with 14 bases between. The CDR3 sequence is 15 residues long. DNA of the CDR3: TGTGCCAGCAGCCCCTTGGAGGGATCGAACACTGAAGCTTTCTTT. Translation gives CASSPLEGSNTEAFF.

The V gene is TRBV7-3, the J gene TRBJ2-5, with D perhaps TRBD1 or TRBD2 (5 bases each). Near its end, the DNA agrees better with TRBJ2-1, so the J call may be wrong. Germline V CDR1 and CDR2: SGHTA, FQGTGA. The CDR3 length is 14 residues. CDR3 amino acids: CASSGDPGLDEQFF. The CDR3 region has the DNA TGTGCCAGCAGCGGGGACCCGGGGCTCGATGAGCAGTTCTTC.

The chain combines TRBV7-9 with TRBJ2-5, with TRBD1 matching over 7 bases. Germline lookup yields CDR1 SEHNR and CDR2 FQNEAQ (reference sequence). CDR3 length: 15 amino acids. V gave up 5 bases and J gave up 2 bases; unmatched junction bases: 8. CDR3 sequence: CASSPHRTGQETQYF. DNA of the CDR3: TGTGCCAGCAGCCCTCATCGGACAGGTCAAGAGACCCAGTACTTC.

The chain combines TRBV9 with TRBJ1-2; 8 bases line up with TRBD1. After removal of 7 bases from V and 10 bases from J, the junction contained 15 bases not matched to a gene. The CDR3 runs to 14 residues. Germline V gene sequence: CDR1 SGDLS, CDR2 YYNGEE. CDR3 bases: TGTGCCAGCGGTAGACAGGGGAAAGCAAATGACTACACCTTC. Amino acid sequence: CASGRQGKANDYTF.

CDR3 DNA: TGCAGTGCTCACCAAACTAATGAGCAGTTCTTC. This encodes CSAHQTNEQFF. This chain joins TRBV20-1 and TRBJ2-5; D is undetermined. The J call is uncertain, as TRBJ2-1 better fits the DNA end. CDR3 length equals 11 residues. Germline-derived CDR1 and CDR2 are DFQATT and SNEGSKA (reference sequence).

This clonotype was observed a handful of times. The chain is built from TRBV5-1 and TRBJ1-4; D ambiguous. This CDR3 is 15 amino acids long. Per germline, CDR1 SGHRS and CDR2 YFSETQ. Trimming pared 0 bases from V and 7 bases from J, leaving 13 bases between. CDR3 sequence: CASSLEELSSEKLFF. The CDR3 coding sequence is TGCGCCAGCAGCTTGGAAGAGCTATCAAGTGAAAAACTGTTTTTT.

This clonotype occurred a few times. The rearrangement uses TRBV20-1 and TRBJ1-1, with TRBD1 matching 8 bases. V shed 4 bases and J 5 bases; nucleotides not matched to a gene: 6. Germline lookup yields CDR1 DFQATT and CDR2 SNEGSKA (reference sequence). The CDR3 runs 13 residues. The CDR3 sequence is CSAKRQGLTEAFF. In DNA form, the CDR3 reads TGCAGTGCTAAACGACAGGGGTTAACTGAAGCTTTCTTT.

The V call is TRBV24-1, the J call TRBJ2-5, with D uncertain. The end of the DNA is better explained by TRBJ2-1, so the J call may be wrong. This CDR3 is built from 11 residues. Germline CDR1 is KGHDR and CDR2 is SFDVKD. In nucleotides, the CDR3 is TGTGCCACCAGTGATTTCGCTGAGCAGTTCTTC. Protein: CATSDFAEQFF.

The CDR3 sequence is CASSYPQGKEAFF. The CDR3 DNA reads TGTGCCAGCAGTTACCCCCAGGGTAAGGAAGCTTTCTTT. The genes are TRBV6-5 and TRBJ1-1; TRBD1 is a possible D gene (5 bases). Germline CDR1 MNHEY, CDR2 SVGAGI. V dropped 2 bases and J dropped 8 bases, with 12 bases sitting between them. This CDR3 has 13 amino acids.

The rearrangement uses TRBV29-1 and TRBJ1-2; D is unclear. The CDR3 covers 10 residues. Trimming removed 4 bases from V and 5 bases from J, with 5 bases in between. Germline CDR1 is SQVTM and CDR2 is ANQGSEA. The CDR3 sequence: CSVGAYGYTF. CDR3 in DNA: TGCAGCGTTGGGGCGTATGGCTACACCTTC. Variable domain in full (rest from reference TRBV29-1 and TRBJ1-2): SAVISQKPSRDICQRGTSLTIQCQVDSQVTMMFWYRQQPGQSLTLIATANQGSEATYESGFVIDKFPISRPNLTFSTLTVSNMSPEDSSIYLCSVGAYGYTFGSGTRLTVV.